This T cell receptor (beta chain) stems from a study of regulatory and conventional T cells in RAG deficiency. Study outcomes and limitations: Shorter CDR3s in all patient subsets; >75% Treg-Tconv overlap in Omenn. RAG-deficient patients showed markedly lower Shannon entropy and higher Simpson indices than control T-cell subsets. Compared with controls, unique Treg TCR beta sequences dropped approximately 100-fold in Omenn syndrome and CID/AS.

Remarks on this clone: The antigen is unknown.

The germline CDR1 and CDR2 sequences are MNHEY and SVGAGI. Trimming cost V 5 bases and J 9 bases; bases outside gene matches: 6. The CDR3 loop spans 14 amino acids. Sequencing was performed with immunoSEQ multiplex PCR; in TCRdb, only in-frame clones are kept and a portion is missing. The profile shows approximately 7,000 clones, roughly 86% of them singletons. In addition, the sample was reused for a study of regulatory T cells. That study adds: Primers: 52 TRBV forward and 13 TRBJ reverse. Regulatory T cells showed the strongest V-J pair restriction and V/J gene skewing among patient repertoires.

The V call is TRBV6-5, the J call TRBJ1-6; 8 bases map to TRBD1. Sequencing input: CD8+ T cells sorted from blood. The sequence derives from a human donor in good health. This chain's CDR3 is CASSDLGTGSPLHF. CDR3 coding DNA: TGTGCCAGCAGTGACCTCGGGACAGGTTCACCCCTCCACTTT.